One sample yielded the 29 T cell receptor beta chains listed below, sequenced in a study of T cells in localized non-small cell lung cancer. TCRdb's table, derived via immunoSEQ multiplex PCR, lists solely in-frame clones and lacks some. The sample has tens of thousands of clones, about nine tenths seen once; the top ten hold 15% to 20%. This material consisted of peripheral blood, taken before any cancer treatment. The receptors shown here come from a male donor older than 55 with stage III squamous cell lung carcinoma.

CDR3: CASSVGGRRMSHGYTF. The CDR3, as DNA: TGTGCCAGCAGCGTAGGGGGGCGACGGATGTCTCATGGCTACACCTTC. The chain joins TRBV9 to TRBJ1-2, with D tentatively TRBD1 (6 bases). The CDR3 is 16 amino acids. The V end was cut by 0 bases, the J end by 6 bases, with 18 bases between. Germline V gene lookup returns CDR1 SGDLS and CDR2 YYNGEE.

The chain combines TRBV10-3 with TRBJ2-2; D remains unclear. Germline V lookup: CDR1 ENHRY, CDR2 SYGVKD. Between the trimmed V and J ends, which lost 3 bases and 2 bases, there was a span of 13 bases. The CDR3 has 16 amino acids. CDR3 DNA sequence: TGTGCCATCAGTGACCTTGGGAAGACTAACACCGGGGAGCTGTTTTTT. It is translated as CAISDLGKTNTGELFF.

CDR3 sequence: CVRSLGGSQTTGEPGEGPQHF. In nucleotides, the CDR3 is TGTGTCAGAAGCTTAGGTGGGTCGCAAACGACAGGGGAACCCGGGGAGGGGCCCCAGCATTTT. The chain combines TRBV7-5 with TRBJ1-5; TRBD1, the D gene given by the table, was not confirmed from the DNA. TRBV7-5 corresponds to a pseudogene. The CDR3 has 21 residues.

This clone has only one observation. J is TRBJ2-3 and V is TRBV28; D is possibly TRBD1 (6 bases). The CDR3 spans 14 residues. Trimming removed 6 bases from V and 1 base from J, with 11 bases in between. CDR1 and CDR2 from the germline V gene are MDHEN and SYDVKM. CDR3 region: CASSSRGRTDTQYF. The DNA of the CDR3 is TGTGCCAGCAGCTCCAGGGGCCGCACAGATACGCAGTATTTT.

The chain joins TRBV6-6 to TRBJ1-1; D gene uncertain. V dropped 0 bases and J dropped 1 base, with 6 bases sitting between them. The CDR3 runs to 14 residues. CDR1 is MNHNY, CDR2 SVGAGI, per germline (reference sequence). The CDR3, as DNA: TGTGCCAGCAGTTACTCGACCAGGAACACTGAAGCTTTCTTT. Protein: CASSYSTRNTEAFF.

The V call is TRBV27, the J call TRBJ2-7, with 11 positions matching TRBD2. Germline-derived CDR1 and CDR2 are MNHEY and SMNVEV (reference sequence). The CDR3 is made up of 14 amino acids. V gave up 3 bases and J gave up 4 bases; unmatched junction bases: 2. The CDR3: CASSLLAGGYEQYF. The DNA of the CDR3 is TGTGCCAGCAGTTTGCTAGCGGGGGGTTACGAGCAGTACTTC.

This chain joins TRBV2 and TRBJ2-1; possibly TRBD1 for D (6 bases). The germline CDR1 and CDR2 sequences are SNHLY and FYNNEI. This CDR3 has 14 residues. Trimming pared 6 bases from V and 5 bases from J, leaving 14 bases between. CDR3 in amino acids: CASSRRTENNEQFF. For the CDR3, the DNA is TGTGCCAGCAGCAGGAGGACAGAAAACAATGAGCAGTTCTTC.

CDR3 nucleotide sequence: TGCAGCGTTACAGGGGGCGGAGAGCAGTACTTC. Amino acids: CSVTGGGEQYF. The chain carries TRBV29-1 and TRBJ2-7, with TRBD1 matching 9 bases. CDR1 is SQVTM, CDR2 ANQGSEA, per germline. CDR3 size: 11 residues. V was pared by 5 bases and J by 7 bases, with 3 bases of the junction left unmatched.

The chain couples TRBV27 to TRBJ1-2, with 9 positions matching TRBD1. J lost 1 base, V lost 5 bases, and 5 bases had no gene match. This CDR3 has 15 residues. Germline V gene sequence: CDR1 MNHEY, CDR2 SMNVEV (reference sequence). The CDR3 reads CASSTGQGRNYGYTF. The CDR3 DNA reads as TGTGCCAGCAGTACCGGACAGGGGCGTAACTATGGCTACACCTTC.

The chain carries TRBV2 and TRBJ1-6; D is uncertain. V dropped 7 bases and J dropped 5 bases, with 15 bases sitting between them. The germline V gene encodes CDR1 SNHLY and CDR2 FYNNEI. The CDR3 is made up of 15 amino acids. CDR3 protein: CASIWGSNNNSPLHF. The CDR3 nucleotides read TGTGCCAGCATATGGGGTTCCAATAATAATTCACCCCTCCACTTT.

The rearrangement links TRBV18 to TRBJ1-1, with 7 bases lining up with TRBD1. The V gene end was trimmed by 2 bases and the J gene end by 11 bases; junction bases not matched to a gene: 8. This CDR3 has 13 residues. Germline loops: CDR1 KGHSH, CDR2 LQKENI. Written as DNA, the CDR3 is TGTGCCAGCTCACCAATGACAGGGATTGGGGCTTTCTTT. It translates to CASSPMTGIGAFF.

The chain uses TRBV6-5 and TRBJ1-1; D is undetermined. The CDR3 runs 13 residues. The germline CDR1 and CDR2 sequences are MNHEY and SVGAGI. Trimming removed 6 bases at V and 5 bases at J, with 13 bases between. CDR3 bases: TGTGCCAGCAGCGACTACCTAAGGACTGAAGCTTTCTTT. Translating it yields CASSDYLRTEAFF.

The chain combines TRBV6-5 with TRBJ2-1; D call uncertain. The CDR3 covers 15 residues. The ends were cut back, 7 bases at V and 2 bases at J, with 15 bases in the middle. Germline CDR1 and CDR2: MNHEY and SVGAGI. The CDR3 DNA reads TGTGCCAGCATCAACAGCGTACTCACCTACAATGAGCAGTTCTTC. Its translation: CASINSVLTYNEQFF.

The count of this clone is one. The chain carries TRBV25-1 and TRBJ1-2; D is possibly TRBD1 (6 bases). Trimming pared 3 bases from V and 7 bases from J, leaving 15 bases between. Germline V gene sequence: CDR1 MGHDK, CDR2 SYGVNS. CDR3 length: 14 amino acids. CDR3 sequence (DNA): TGTGCCAGCAGTGAGGACAACAGGGTTTTTGGCTACACCTTC. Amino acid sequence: CASSEDNRVFGYTF.

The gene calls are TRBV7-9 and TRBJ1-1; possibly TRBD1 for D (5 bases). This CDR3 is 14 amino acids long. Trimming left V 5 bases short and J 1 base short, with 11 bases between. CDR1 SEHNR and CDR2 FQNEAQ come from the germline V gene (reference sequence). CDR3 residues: CASSQFGQNTEAFF. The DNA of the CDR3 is TGTGCCAGCAGCCAATTCGGACAGAACACTGAAGCTTTCTTT.

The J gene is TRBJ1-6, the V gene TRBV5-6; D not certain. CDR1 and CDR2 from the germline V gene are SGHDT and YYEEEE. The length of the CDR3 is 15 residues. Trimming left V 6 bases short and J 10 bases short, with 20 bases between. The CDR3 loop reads CASTLWASMGSPLHF. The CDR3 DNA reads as TGTGCCAGCACCTTATGGGCCTCTATGGGGTCACCCCTCCACTTT.

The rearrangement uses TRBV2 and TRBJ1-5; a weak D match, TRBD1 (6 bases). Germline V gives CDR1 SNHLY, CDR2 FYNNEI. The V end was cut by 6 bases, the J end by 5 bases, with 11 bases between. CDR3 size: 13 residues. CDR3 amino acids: CASRRGGYQPQHF. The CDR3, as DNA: TGTGCCAGCAGAAGGGGGGGTTATCAGCCCCAGCATTTT.

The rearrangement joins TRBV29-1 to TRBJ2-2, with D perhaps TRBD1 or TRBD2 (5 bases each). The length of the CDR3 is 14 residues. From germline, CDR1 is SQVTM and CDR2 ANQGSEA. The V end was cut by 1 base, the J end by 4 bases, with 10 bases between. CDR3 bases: TGCAGCGTTGAAGGGGGGTCGCGCACCGGGGAGCTGTTTTTT. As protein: CSVEGGSRTGELFF.

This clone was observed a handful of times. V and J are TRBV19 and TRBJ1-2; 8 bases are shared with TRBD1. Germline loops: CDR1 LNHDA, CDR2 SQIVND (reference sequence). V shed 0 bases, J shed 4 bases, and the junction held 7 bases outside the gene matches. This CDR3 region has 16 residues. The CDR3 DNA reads TGTGCCAGTAGTATAGATCTGGACAGGGTAGCCTATGGCTACACCTTC. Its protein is CASSIDLDRVAYGYTF.

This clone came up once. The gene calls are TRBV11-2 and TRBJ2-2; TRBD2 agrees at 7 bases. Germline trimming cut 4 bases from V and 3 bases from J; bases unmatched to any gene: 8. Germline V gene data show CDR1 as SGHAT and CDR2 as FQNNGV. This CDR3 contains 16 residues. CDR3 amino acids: CASSSLAGVDTGELFF. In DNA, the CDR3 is TGTGCCAGCAGCTCTTTGGCGGGAGTGGACACCGGGGAGCTGTTTTTT.

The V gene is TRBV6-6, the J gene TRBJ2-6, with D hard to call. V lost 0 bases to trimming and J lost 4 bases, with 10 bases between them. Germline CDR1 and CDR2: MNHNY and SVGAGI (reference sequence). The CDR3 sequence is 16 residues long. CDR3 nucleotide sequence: TGTGCCAGCAGTTACTCGAACCCAGGCGGGGCCAACGTCCTGACTTTC. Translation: CASSYSNPGGANVLTF.

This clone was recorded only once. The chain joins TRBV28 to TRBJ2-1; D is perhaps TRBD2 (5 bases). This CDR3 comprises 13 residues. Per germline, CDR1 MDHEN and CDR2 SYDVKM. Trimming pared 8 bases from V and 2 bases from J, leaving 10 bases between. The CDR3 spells CASGRGTYNEQFF. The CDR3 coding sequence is TGTGCCAGCGGCCGGGGTACCTACAATGAGCAGTTCTTC.

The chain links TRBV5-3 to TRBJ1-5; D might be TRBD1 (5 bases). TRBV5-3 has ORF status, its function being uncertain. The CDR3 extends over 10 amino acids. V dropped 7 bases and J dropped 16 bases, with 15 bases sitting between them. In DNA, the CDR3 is TGTGCCAGACGGGGGGACCCATCCCATTTT. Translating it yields CARRGDPSHF.

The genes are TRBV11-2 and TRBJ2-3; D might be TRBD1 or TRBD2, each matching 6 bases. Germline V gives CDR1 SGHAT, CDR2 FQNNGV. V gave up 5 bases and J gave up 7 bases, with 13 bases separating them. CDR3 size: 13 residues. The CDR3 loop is CASSLGGGNTQYF. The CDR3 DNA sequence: TGTGCCAGCAGCCTCGGGGGCGGGAATACGCAGTATTTT.

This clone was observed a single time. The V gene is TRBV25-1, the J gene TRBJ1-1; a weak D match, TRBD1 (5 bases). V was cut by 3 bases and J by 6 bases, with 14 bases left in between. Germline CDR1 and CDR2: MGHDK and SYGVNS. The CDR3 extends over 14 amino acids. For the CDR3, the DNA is TGTGCCAGCAGTGAGCCCGACAGTCTCGCTGAAGCTTTCTTT. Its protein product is CASSEPDSLAEAFF. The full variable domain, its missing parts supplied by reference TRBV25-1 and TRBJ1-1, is EADIYQTPRYLVIGTGKKITLECSQTMGHDKMYWYQQDPGMELHLIHYSYGVNSTEKGDLSSESTVSRIRTEHFPLTLESARPSHTSQYLCASSEPDSLAEAFFGQGTRLTVV.

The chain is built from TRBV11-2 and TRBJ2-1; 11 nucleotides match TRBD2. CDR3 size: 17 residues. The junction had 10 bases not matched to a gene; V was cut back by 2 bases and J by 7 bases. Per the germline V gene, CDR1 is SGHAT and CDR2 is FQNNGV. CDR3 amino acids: CASSLPVAGGAPNEQFF. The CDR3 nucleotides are TGTGCCAGCAGCTTACCCGTAGCGGGGGGGGCGCCAAATGAGCAGTTCTTC.

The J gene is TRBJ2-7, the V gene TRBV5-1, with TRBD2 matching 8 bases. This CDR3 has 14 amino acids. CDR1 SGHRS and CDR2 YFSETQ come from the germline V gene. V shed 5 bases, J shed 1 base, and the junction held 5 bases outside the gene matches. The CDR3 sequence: CASRRTSGSYEQYF. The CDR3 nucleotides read TGCGCCAGCAGACGAACTAGCGGATCCTACGAGCAGTACTTC.

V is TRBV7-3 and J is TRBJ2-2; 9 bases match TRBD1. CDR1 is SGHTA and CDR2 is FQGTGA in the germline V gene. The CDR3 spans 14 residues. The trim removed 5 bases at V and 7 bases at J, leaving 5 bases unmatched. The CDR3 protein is CASSRDRAGGELFF. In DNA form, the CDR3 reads TGTGCCAGCAGCCGGGACAGGGCAGGCGGGGAGCTGTTTTTT.

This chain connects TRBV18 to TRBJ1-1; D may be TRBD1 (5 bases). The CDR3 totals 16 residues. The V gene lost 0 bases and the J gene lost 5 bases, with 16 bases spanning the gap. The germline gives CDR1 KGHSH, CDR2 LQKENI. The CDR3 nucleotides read TGTGCCAGCTCACCACCCGCAGGGCGGACGGGGACTGAAGCTTTCTTT. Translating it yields CASSPPAGRTGTEAFF. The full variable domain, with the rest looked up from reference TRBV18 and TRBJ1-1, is NAGVMQNPRHLVRRRGQEARLRCSPMKGHSHVYWYRQLPEEGLKFMVYLQKENIIDESGMPKERFSAEFPKEGPSILRIQQVVRGDSAAYFCASSPPAGRTGTEAFFGQGTRLTVV.